A single sample gave rise to the 10 T cell receptor beta chains below, sequenced in a study of identical twins. TCRdb independently ran MiXCR on the 5' RACE reads; one entry per CDR3 protein. The data hold approximately 190,000 distinct CDR3 sequences, with roughly 15% observed a single time. These same records also appear under a second study, on T cells expressing NK-cell markers.

Sequencing was done on a sample of CD8+ T cells sorted from blood. The source is a young woman in good health.

The CDR3 region is CASSHLTGVHTEAFF. The CDR3 region has the DNA TGTGCCAGCAGCCATCTGACAGGGGTGCACACTGAAGCTTTCTTT. This rearrangement joins TRBV3-1 to TRBJ1-1; 8 nucleotides match TRBD1. V was clipped by 3 bases and J by 3 bases; unmatched bases: 6. This CDR3 is 15 amino acids long. Germline loops: CDR1 LGHDT, CDR2 YNNKEL (reference sequence).

This clonotype was found a few times. The chain couples TRBV9 to TRBJ1-2; TRBD1 matches 9 bases. CDR1 and CDR2 from the germline V gene are SGDLS and YYNGEE. This CDR3 region has 15 residues. The J segment lost 2 bases and the V segment lost 5 bases, leaving 7 bases of the junction unmatched. For the CDR3, the DNA is TGTGCCAGCAGGGGAATCGGGACAGGGAACTATGGCTACACCTTC. Translation: CASRGIGTGNYGYTF.

V usage is TRBV5-6 and J usage is TRBJ2-1, with 8 bases identical to TRBD2. The trim removed 2 bases at V and 9 bases at J, leaving 13 bases unmatched. The CDR3 loop spans 16 amino acids. Germline CDR1 SGHDT, CDR2 YYEEEE. CDR3: CASSFGTRGLFGEQFF. DNA for the CDR3: TGTGCCAGCAGCTTCGGGACTAGAGGTCTCTTTGGTGAGCAGTTCTTC.

V gene TRBV7-9 combines with J gene TRBJ2-1; a weak D match, TRBD2 (6 bases). V was pared by 3 bases and J by 5 bases, with 20 bases between. Germline lookup yields CDR1 SEHNR and CDR2 FQNEAQ (reference sequence). The CDR3 has 17 amino acids. The CDR3 protein is CASSFHNDSPGDNEQFF. The CDR3 DNA reads TGTGCCAGCAGCTTCCATAATGACTCCCCGGGGGACAATGAGCAGTTCTTC.

The chain uses TRBV4-1 and TRBJ2-1, with TRBD2 matching 13 bases. The V segment lost 0 bases and the J segment 2 bases; nucleotides outside the gene matches: 7. CDR1 and CDR2 (germline): MGHRA, YSYEKL. The CDR3 is 19 amino acids. The CDR3 here is CASSQDPRLAGGTYNEQFF. In nucleotides, the CDR3 is TGCGCCAGCAGCCAAGACCCCCGACTAGCGGGAGGCACCTACAATGAGCAGTTCTTC.

This clonotype was observed a handful of times. J is TRBJ2-1 and V is TRBV20-1; D uncertain. The CDR3 spans 16 residues. With 1 base removed from V and 3 bases from J, the gap between germline ends came to 16 bases. The germline gives CDR1 DFQATT, CDR2 SNEGSKA (reference sequence). CDR3 amino acids: CSARGVVVQFYNEQFF. In DNA, the CDR3 is TGCAGTGCTAGAGGGGTAGTAGTCCAATTCTACAATGAGCAGTTCTTC.

V usage is TRBV7-2 and J usage is TRBJ2-7; D is ambiguous. Trimming removed 2 bases from V and 3 bases from J, with 8 bases in between. This CDR3 is 13 amino acids long. Germline V gives CDR1 SGHTA, CDR2 FQGNSA. Here the CDR3 reads CASSLYVDYEQYF. The CDR3 coding sequence is TGTGCCAGCAGCTTATACGTGGACTACGAGCAGTACTTC.

The chain combines TRBV12-3 or TRBV12-4 with TRBJ2-7; D is ambiguous. The V and J ends lost 3 bases and 8 bases respectively, with 8 bases between them. The CDR3 spans 11 residues. The DNA of the CDR3 is TGTGCCAGCAGTTTCAGCGATAAGCAGTACTTC. Its translation: CASSFSDKQYF.

This chain links TRBV3-1 with TRBJ2-7, with 8 bases aligning to TRBD1. The CDR3 has 14 residues. V lost 1 base and J lost 6; bases outside the gene matches: 5. Per the germline V gene, CDR1 is LGHDT and CDR2 is YNNKEL (reference sequence). The CDR3, as DNA: TGTGCCAGCAGCCAAGGGACAGGGAATGGCGAGCAGTACTTC. Residues: CASSQGTGNGEQYF.

This clonotype was counted a few times. The chain is built from TRBV6-5 and TRBJ2-7; D gene unclear. The V and J ends lost 6 bases and 3 bases respectively, with 9 bases between them. The CDR3 loop spans 12 amino acids. Looked up from germline, CDR1 is MNHEY and CDR2 is SVGAGI. The CDR3 here is CASSDGYYEQYF. CDR3 bases: TGTGCCAGCAGCGACGGATACTACGAGCAGTACTTC.